This T cell receptor (beta chain) was obtained from a study of cytomegalovirus exposure and HLA in healthy donors. Study results and limitations: HLA alleles showed associations with 16,951 TCR beta sequences in a later analysis, at a 0.05 false discovery rate. The study recorded 150 to 200 TCR beta chains that were cytomegalovirus-associated. In a later analysis, HLA-C alleles had the fewest associated TCRs, DRB1 alleles the most. Accurate HLA-A and HLA-B prediction from TCR beta sequences was reported for most subjects.

The PCR contained 60 Vbeta and 13 Jbeta primers. Profiled with immunoSEQ multiplex PCR; TCRdb holds only in-frame clones, not every one. The data show 98,000 or so clones, approximately 76% seen once. There are a few counts of this clone. What it binds is unknown. CDR3 length: 13 amino acids. Germline V gene data show CDR1 as SNHLY and CDR2 as FYNNEI. V lost 8 bases to trimming and J lost 5 bases, with 12 bases between them. Specimen: PBMCs. This clonotype originated in a man in his forties in good health and CMV-seronegative. This rearrangement joins TRBV2 to TRBJ2-2, with D possibly TRBD2 on 6 matching bases. CDR3 coding DNA: TGTGCCAGCCGCGGCGGGGAAACCGGGGAGCTGTTTTTT. This gives the protein CASRGGETGELFF. Full variable domain (outside the CDR3, taken from reference TRBV2 and TRBJ2-2): EPEVTQTPSHQVTQMGQEVILRCVPISNHLYFYWYRQILGQKVEFLVSFYNNEISEKSEIFDDQFSVERPDGSNFTLKIRSTKLEDSAMYFCASRGGETGELFFGEGSRLTVL.